This entry lists 27 T cell receptor beta chains sequenced from one sample in a study of blood T cells in healthy people across ages. The second PCR ran about 6 to 12 cycles with a sample-barcoded 5' primer and J-beta primers. MiXCR, run by TCRdb on the 5' RACE reads, gives a single entry per CDR3 protein. The sample lists hundreds of thousands of distinct CDR3 sequences, about 51% seen once, with about 13% in the top ten. The sample was blood. These receptors were collected from an elderly woman in good health.

This clonotype was observed a single time. This chain links TRBV12-3 or TRBV12-4 with TRBJ1-2; 7 bases fit TRBD1. Trimming cost V 6 bases and J 3 bases; bases outside gene matches: 1. There are 12 residues in the CDR3. The CDR3 region is CASRGTDYGYTF. The CDR3 nucleotides read TGTGCCAGCAGGGGGACAGACTATGGCTACACCTTC.

V gene TRBV20-1 combines with J gene TRBJ2-5; 9 bases agree with TRBD1. The V segment lost 3 bases and the J segment 11 bases; nucleotides outside the gene matches: 13. Germline CDR1 DFQATT, CDR2 SNEGSKA (reference sequence). The CDR3 has 14 amino acids. CDR3 loop: CSARIDRGVYVQYF. CDR3 sequence (DNA): TGCAGTGCTAGGATTGACAGGGGGGTCTATGTGCAGTACTTC.

This clonotype was counted at least ten times. The chain joins TRBV28 to TRBJ2-1; 8 bases align to TRBD2. Unmatched junction bases numbered 11, after V lost 3 bases and J lost 7 bases. Germline V CDR1 and CDR2: MDHEN, SYDVKM. The CDR3 is 16 amino acids. Here the CDR3 DNA reads TGTGCCAGCAGTTTCCCGGGACTAGGTTCGGGGAATGAGCAGTTCTTC. Its translation is CASSFPGLGSGNEQFF.

The V and J genes are TRBV7-2 and TRBJ2-1; 7 bases are shared with TRBD1. CDR3 length: 14 amino acids. Germline CDR1 and CDR2: SGHTA and FQGNSA. With 7 bases clipped from V and 4 bases from J, the junction kept 7 bases outside the gene matches. CDR3 residues: CASKSGTAYNEQFF. As DNA, the CDR3 is TGTGCCAGCAAAAGTGGGACAGCTTACAATGAGCAGTTCTTC.

The chain combines TRBV5-1 with TRBJ2-5; the D gene is possibly TRBD2 (5 bases). V was pared by 5 bases and J by 11 bases, with 25 bases between. Germline V gene lookup returns CDR1 SGHRS and CDR2 YFSETQ. This CDR3 region has 15 residues. CDR3 region: CASRPVELVRNEQYF. The CDR3 region has the DNA TGCGCCAGCAGACCCGTAGAACTAGTTCGCAATGAGCAGTACTTC.

The table lists this clonotype with a few counts. The V gene is TRBV14, the J gene TRBJ2-7; maybe TRBD2 (6 bases). Trimming left V 3 bases short and J 0 bases short, with 12 bases between. In germline, CDR1 is SGHDN, CDR2 FVKESK. The CDR3 consists of 15 residues. CDR3 in amino acids: CASSQGLSSSYEQYF. The CDR3 DNA follows: TGTGCCAGCAGCCAGGGACTCTCGAGCTCCTACGAGCAGTACTTC. The variable domain in full, with the rest retrieved from reference TRBV14 and TRBJ2-7, is EAGVTQFPSHSVIEKGQTVTLRCDPISGHDNLYWYRRVMGKEIKFLLHFVKESKQDESGMPNNRFLAERTGGTYSTLKVQPAELEDSGVYFCASSQGLSSSYEQYFGPGTRLTVT.

This clonotype came up a few times. The chain employs TRBV7-2 and TRBJ2-2; tentatively, D is TRBD1 (5 bases). Looked up from germline, CDR1 is SGHTA and CDR2 is FQGNSA. Trimming cost V 5 bases and J 6 bases, with 22 bases left between them. CDR3 length equals 17 residues. CDR3 in DNA: TGTGCCAGCAGCAGATTAAGCATGGGGCGTGGTTCCGGGGAGCTGTTTTTT. It codes for CASSRLSMGRGSGELFF.

The sample holds a few counts of this clonotype. V is TRBV20-1 and J is TRBJ2-7; no clear D gene. V was cut by 0 bases and J by 3 bases, with 15 bases left in between. CDR3 length: 15 residues. The germline V gene encodes CDR1 DFQATT and CDR2 SNEGSKA (reference sequence). The CDR3 loop reads CSARENKLTNYEQYF. CDR3 DNA: TGCAGTGCTAGAGAGAACAAGTTGACAAACTACGAGCAGTACTTC.

For this clonotype: Possible read error: a much larger clone is one base away. This chain links TRBV20-1 with TRBJ2-3; a possible D gene is TRBD1 (5 bases). The CDR3 covers 14 residues. CDR1 is DFQATT, CDR2 SNEGSKA, per germline (reference sequence). Trimming took off 1 base at V and 1 base at J, with 9 bases between the two ends. In DNA, the CDR3 is TGCAGTGCTAGAGGGGCCAGGGGCACAGATACGCAGTATTTT. It is translated as CSARGARGTDTQYF.

The V and J genes are TRBV20-1 and TRBJ1-5; 7 bases are shared with TRBD1. Germline trimming cut 6 bases from V and 5 bases from J; bases unmatched to any gene: 7. Per the germline V gene, CDR1 is DFQATT and CDR2 is SNEGSKA (reference sequence). This CDR3 contains 13 residues. The CDR3 DNA follows: TGCAGTGCATACCCAACAGGGGATCAGCCCCAGCATTTT. It translates to CSAYPTGDQPQHF.

This chain connects TRBV6-1 to TRBJ1-2, with a tentative D call TRBD1 (6 bases). Trimming stripped 5 bases from V and 4 bases from J, with 26 bases between. The CDR3 length is 18 residues. Germline V gene data show CDR1 as MNHNS and CDR2 as SASEGT. For the CDR3, the DNA is TGTGCCAGCAGTCTTCTGGGGGCGCGATCTTTACGGGGCTATGGCTACACCTTC. It encodes CASSLLGARSLRGYGYTF.

This clonotype was detected ten times or more. This chain uses TRBV29-1 with TRBJ2-7; D not certain. Germline CDR1 is SQVTM and CDR2 is ANQGSEA. Trimming removed 8 bases from V and 6 bases from J, with 26 bases in between. This CDR3 contains 15 residues. CDR3 DNA sequence: TGCAGCTCTCGAACCCTAACCTCTCGGCCGGGCGAGCAGTACTTC. This encodes CSSRTLTSRPGEQYF.

In this sample, this clonotype turned up many times. The rearrangement uses TRBV20-1 and TRBJ1-2; D not resolved. Germline-derived CDR1 and CDR2 are DFQATT and SNEGSKA (reference sequence). This CDR3 has 11 amino acids. Trimming took 3 bases from V and 6 from J, leaving 8 bases between them. As DNA, the CDR3 is TGCAGTGCTAGTTTATTCCATGGCTACACCTTC. It specifies CSASLFHGYTF.

As regards this clonotype: One end of the junction does not line up with germline, which may come from a read error. The chain combines TRBV11-1 with TRBJ2-3, with TRBD2 identical over 13 bases. From germline, CDR1 is SGHAT and CDR2 FQDESV (reference sequence). The CDR3 loop spans 15 amino acids. The CDR3 protein is CVSSPGTSGADTQYF. The CDR3 DNA reads as TGTGTCAGCAGTCCCGGGACTAGCGGGGCCGATACGCAGTATTTT.

Turning to this clonotype: A read error may be the cause here, since a much bigger clone is one base away. The CDR3 sequence: CASSQLVGEKLFF. The CDR3 DNA follows: TGCGCCAGCAGCCAATTGGTGGGGGAAAAACTGTTTTTT. The V gene is TRBV4-1, the J gene TRBJ1-4, with D unclear. Germline V lookup: CDR1 MGHRA, CDR2 YSYEKL. The germline V and J ends were trimmed by 2 bases and 8 bases, with 9 bases remaining between them. This CDR3 region has 13 residues.

About this clonotype itself: This clone may be a read error of a much larger clone one base away. The rearrangement joins TRBV6-6 to TRBJ2-7, with a possible D match to TRBD2 (5 bases). CDR1 is MNHNY and CDR2 is SVGAGI in the germline V gene (reference sequence). CDR3 length: 14 residues. CDR3 in amino acids: CAGSLRRPSYEQYF. CDR3 in DNA: TGTGCCGGCAGTCTGAGGAGGCCTTCCTACGAGCAGTACTTC.

This clonotype was detected many times. The V and J genes are TRBV2 and TRBJ2-7; no firm D call. From germline, CDR1 is SNHLY and CDR2 FYNNEI. CDR3 size: 12 residues. Trimming removed 5 bases at V and 3 bases at J, with 8 bases between. The CDR3 nucleotides read TGTGCCAGCAGTCGGACGAACTACGAGCAGTACTTC. It encodes CASSRTNYEQYF.

The rearrangement links TRBV10-3 to TRBJ2-2, with D perhaps TRBD1 (6 bases). The V gene lost 6 bases and the J gene lost 4 bases, with 12 bases spanning the gap. The length of the CDR3 is 14 residues. CDR1 is ENHRY and CDR2 is SYGVKD in the germline V gene. The DNA for the CDR3 is TGTGCCATCAGAAGGGGGAGTGGCACCGGGGAGCTGTTTTTT. It encodes CAIRRGSGTGELFF.

This rearrangement joins TRBV3-1 to TRBJ1-6; 9 positions match TRBD1. The V gene end was trimmed by 4 bases and the J gene end by 7 bases; junction bases not matched to a gene: 8. Germline loops: CDR1 LGHDT, CDR2 YNNKEL (reference sequence). This CDR3 contains 16 residues. DNA for the CDR3: TGTGCCAGCAGCCGGGGATATGGACAGGGGAATTCACCCCTCCACTTT. Residues: CASSRGYGQGNSPLHF.

This clonotype was seen many times. The V call is TRBV18, the J call TRBJ2-7; D remains unclear. CDR1 KGHSH and CDR2 LQKENI come from the germline V gene. The CDR3 is 14 residues long. Between the trimmed V and J ends, which lost 2 bases and 0 bases, there was a span of 8 bases. CDR3: CASSPTDTSYEQYF. As DNA, the CDR3 is TGTGCCAGCTCACCAACGGATACCTCCTACGAGCAGTACTTC.

V and J are TRBV29-1 and TRBJ1-1, with D possibly TRBD1 on 5 matching bases. The CDR3 length is 12 residues. Deletions cut 4 bases from V and 4 bases from J, with 10 bases between. The V gene's germline CDR1 is SQVTM and CDR2 ANQGSEA. DNA for the CDR3: TGCAGCGTTGGCAGGGAGAGCACTGAAGCTTTCTTT. Protein: CSVGRESTEAFF.

Here the CDR3 DNA reads TGCAGCGCCCTCCTAGCGGGGAGGTACAATGAGCAGTTCTTC. This sequence encodes CSALLAGRYNEQFF. This chain links TRBV29-1 with TRBJ2-1; 9 nucleotides align to TRBD2. The length of the CDR3 is 14 residues. V lost 7 bases, J lost 4 bases, and 8 bases stayed unmatched. Germline CDR1 SQVTM, CDR2 ANQGSEA.

Ten or more counts support this clonotype. J is TRBJ2-1 and V is TRBV29-1, with a possible D match to TRBD1 (6 bases). The CDR3 contains 14 residues. V lost 6 bases, J lost 5 bases, and 17 bases lay in between. Per the germline V gene, CDR1 is SQVTM and CDR2 is ANQGSEA. DNA of the CDR3: TGCAGCGTGCGACCGGGACACGACCACAATGAGCAGTTCTTC. Amino acids: CSVRPGHDHNEQFF.

This clonotype came up many times. This sequence joins TRBV25-1 and TRBJ2-7, with unresolved D. The CDR3 contains 12 residues. Germline V gene data show CDR1 as MGHDK and CDR2 as SYGVNS. Trimming removed 3 bases from V and 7 bases from J, with 10 bases in between. The DNA for the CDR3 is TGTGCCAGCAGTGATTCTGTTTCGGAGCAGTACTTC. Translating gives CASSDSVSEQYF.

This clonotype has ten or more counts. The V and J genes are TRBV12-3 or TRBV12-4 and TRBJ1-4, with D tentatively TRBD1 (5 bases). Trimming left V 5 bases short and J 5 bases short, with 6 bases between. This CDR3 is built from 12 residues. In nucleotides, the CDR3 is TGTGCCAGCAGTCCAGGGAATGAAAAACTGTTTTTT. Its translation: CASSPGNEKLFF.

Many counts were recorded for this clonotype. The chain employs TRBV5-1 and TRBJ2-7; TRBD1 is a possible D gene (6 bases). CDR3 size: 14 residues. Germline V CDR1 and CDR2: SGHRS, YFSETQ. The ends were cut back, 4 bases at V and 5 bases at J, with 16 bases in the middle. The CDR3 nucleotides are TGCGCCAGCAGCGTGGGACATGGAAAAAACGAGCAGTACTTC. Its protein product is CASSVGHGKNEQYF.

The rearrangement uses TRBV20-1 and TRBJ2-2; 8 bases match TRBD2. Trimming removed 0 bases from V and 3 bases from J; junction bases left unmatched: 12. Germline lookup yields CDR1 DFQATT and CDR2 SNEGSKA (reference sequence). The CDR3 totals 18 residues. CDR3 sequence reads: CSARDDISGTGYTGELFF. CDR3 nucleotides: TGCAGTGCTAGAGATGACATTAGCGGGACGGGTTACACCGGGGAGCTGTTTTTT.